This T cell receptor (beta chain) was identified in a study of CD8 T cells in Susac syndrome. RNA was extracted with the RNeasy kit, and a quantity of roughly 0.5 to 1 ug was reverse transcribed using random hexamers. TCRdb itself ran the immunoSEQ multiplex PCR reads through MiXCR, one entry per CDR3 protein. The table has more than 100,000 distinct CDR3 sequences, 85% to 95% seen once. V was pared by 3 bases and J by 0 bases, with 17 bases between. Germline CDR1 is GTSNPN and CDR2 is SVGIG (reference sequence). The CDR3 consists of 16 residues. This chain links TRBV30 with TRBJ2-5; D call uncertain. Sequenced sample: CD8+ T cells from PBMCs. The source is a human donor with Susac syndrome. CDR3 sequence reads: CAWRSEGGRHQETQYF. CDR3 nucleotides: TGTGCCTGGAGGTCCGAAGGCGGCAGACACCAAGAGACCCAGTACTTC.